Each of the 30 T cell receptor beta chains below was sequenced from the same sample in a study of cytomegalovirus exposure and HLA in healthy donors. The PCR ran on 60 Vbeta and 13 Jbeta primers. TCRdb's table, derived via immunoSEQ multiplex PCR, lists solely in-frame clones and lacks some. The sample includes 90,000 to 130,000 clones, roughly 83% seen only once; the top ten take 2.5% to 3.5%. The sample comprised PBMCs. All receptors derive from a woman aged 18-29 years in good health and CMV-seropositive.

The V gene is TRBV2, the J gene TRBJ1-2; 10 positions agree with TRBD1. The length of the CDR3 is 14 residues. The germline gives CDR1 SNHLY, CDR2 FYNNEI. Trimming at V came to 4 bases and at J to 5 bases, leaving 4 bases not matched to a gene. CDR3 sequence reads: CASSVRQGAYGYTF. The CDR3 nucleotides read TGTGCCAGCAGTGTACGACAGGGGGCATATGGCTACACCTTC.

V gene TRBV4-2 combines with J gene TRBJ1-1, with 9 bases aligning to TRBD1. Looked up from germline, CDR1 is LGHNA and CDR2 is YNFKEQ. V was clipped by 5 bases and J by 5 bases; unmatched bases: 12. The CDR3 loop spans 16 amino acids. This CDR3 is CASSSWTGAWGTEAFF. The CDR3 nucleotides are TGTGCCAGCAGCTCCTGGACAGGGGCCTGGGGGACTGAAGCTTTCTTT.

The chain carries TRBV5-5 and TRBJ1-1, with D tentatively TRBD1 (5 bases). The CDR3 length is 11 residues. The V gene's germline CDR1 is SGHKS and CDR2 YYEKEE (reference sequence). Trimming took off 3 bases at V and 8 bases at J, with 8 bases between the two ends. CDR3 region: CASSWGGEAFF. As DNA, the CDR3 is TGTGCCAGCAGCTGGGGGGGGGAAGCTTTCTTT.

The gene calls are TRBV5-1 and TRBJ2-7; D ambiguous. The germline CDR1 and CDR2 sequences are SGHRS and YFSETQ. The CDR3 spans 13 residues. V was trimmed by 4 bases and J by 3 bases, leaving 11 bases between them. As DNA, the CDR3 is TGCGCCAGCAGCCTCGGGTCTAACTACGAGCAGTACTTC. Its translation: CASSLGSNYEQYF.

The V call is TRBV10-3, the J call TRBJ1-3; D may be TRBD1 (5 bases). CDR1 ENHRY and CDR2 SYGVKD come from the germline V gene. The CDR3 is made up of 15 amino acids. The V end lost 10 bases, the J end lost 4 bases, and 20 bases lay between the germline ends. The CDR3 sequence: CATLRGGERGNTIYF. The CDR3 DNA is TGTGCCACGTTGCGCGGGGGGGAGCGAGGAAACACCATATATTTT.

The rearrangement uses TRBV27 and TRBJ2-1; the match to TRBD1 covers 8 bases. The germline V gene has CDR1 MNHEY and CDR2 SMNVEV (reference sequence). The V and J ends lost 3 bases and 4 bases, in that order; junction bases with no gene match: 2. The CDR3 is 14 amino acids. The CDR3 DNA follows: TGTGCCAGCAGTTTCCGACAGGGGTACAATGAGCAGTTCTTC. Translated: CASSFRQGYNEQFF.

This chain connects TRBV2 to TRBJ1-1; possibly TRBD1 for D (6 bases). The CDR3 is made up of 15 amino acids. Germline V gene data show CDR1 as SNHLY and CDR2 as FYNNEI. V was shortened by 8 bases and J by 0 bases, with 16 bases between the two germline ends. The DNA of the CDR3 is TGTGCCAGCTGCGAACAGGGTGCCATGAACACTGAAGCTTTCTTT. Protein: CASCEQGAMNTEAFF.

The chain recombines TRBV2 with TRBJ2-5; the D gene is possibly TRBD1 (5 bases). V gave up 6 bases and J gave up 5 bases, with 19 bases separating them. CDR1 is SNHLY, CDR2 FYNNEI, per germline. The length of the CDR3 is 15 residues. The CDR3 DNA follows: TGTGCCAGCAGCGGTGACAGTGGGGTAGAGGAGACCCAGTACTTC. As protein: CASSGDSGVEETQYF.

V usage is TRBV30 and J usage is TRBJ1-2; 8 bases are a match to TRBD1. The V gene's germline CDR1 is GTSNPN and CDR2 SVGIG (reference sequence). The CDR3 sequence is 15 residues long. The V and J ends lost 1 base and 3 bases, in that order; junction bases with no gene match: 7. The CDR3 DNA reads TGTGCCTGGAGTGCTGGACAGGGCCTTCACTATGGCTACACCTTC. It yields the protein CAWSAGQGLHYGYTF.

This sequence joins TRBV7-6 and TRBJ2-7; 10 positions match TRBD1. The V and J ends lost 4 bases and 2 bases, in that order; junction bases with no gene match: 5. Germline CDR1 is SGHVS and CDR2 is FNYEAQ. This CDR3 has 15 residues. This chain's CDR3 is CASSSPGTGAYEQYF. The CDR3 nucleotides read TGTGCCAGCAGCTCACCCGGGACAGGGGCCTACGAGCAGTACTTC. The variable domain in full, completed from reference TRBV7-6 and TRBJ2-7, reads GAGVSQSPRYKVTKRGQDVALRCDPISGHVSLYWYRQALGQGPEFLTYFNYEAQQDKSGLPNDRFSAERPEGSISTLTIQRTEQRDSAMYRCASSSPGTGAYEQYFGPGTRLTVT.

The gene calls are TRBV10-3 and TRBJ2-1; 9 bases are a match to TRBD2. The germline V gene has CDR1 ENHRY and CDR2 SYGVKD. Trimming took 11 bases from V and 0 from J; bases not matched to a gene: 17. This CDR3 contains 18 residues. CDR3 nucleotides: TGTGCCCTCGAAATGGGGCGGGGGGGCCTAGACTCCTACAATGAGCAGTTCTTC. Its translation is CALEMGRGGLDSYNEQFF.

The gene calls are TRBV2 and TRBJ2-3, with unresolved D. Per the germline V gene, CDR1 is SNHLY and CDR2 is FYNNEI. The CDR3 totals 12 residues. V shed 4 bases and J shed 5 bases, with 7 bases lying between them. The CDR3 protein is CASSALRDTQYF. CDR3 sequence (DNA): TGTGCCAGCAGTGCCCTGAGAGATACGCAGTATTTT.

In DNA form, the CDR3 reads TGTGCCAGCAGCCCTGGGGGGGGAGTGAGCGGCTACACCTTC. It codes for CASSPGGGVSGYTF. The rearrangement uses TRBV6-5 and TRBJ1-2; D perhaps matches TRBD1 (5 bases). The CDR3 is made up of 14 amino acids. With 6 bases removed from V and 8 bases from J, the gap between germline ends came to 19 bases. Germline loops: CDR1 MNHEY, CDR2 SVGAGI.

The rearrangement links TRBV2 to TRBJ2-7; the match to TRBD2 covers 9 bases. Trimming removed 4 bases from V and 5 bases from J; junction bases left unmatched: 6. Per germline, CDR1 SNHLY and CDR2 FYNNEI. The CDR3 has 14 residues. CDR3 sequence reads: CASSAQREEDEQYF. The CDR3 DNA follows: TGTGCCAGCAGTGCCCAGCGGGAGGAAGACGAGCAGTACTTC. Supplemented by reference TRBV2 and TRBJ2-7, the full variable domain reads EPEVTQTPSHQVTQMGQEVILRCVPISNHLYFYWYRQILGQKVEFLVSFYNNEISEKSEIFDDQFSVERPDGSNFTLKIRSTKLEDSAMYFCASSAQREEDEQYFGPGTRLTVT.

The chain joins TRBV15 to TRBJ1-5; a possible D gene is TRBD1 (5 bases). Germline CDR1 is LNHNV and CDR2 is YYDKDF (reference sequence). Trimming left V 4 bases short and J 4 bases short, with 23 bases between. The CDR3 sequence is 18 residues long. CDR3 in amino acids: CATSIPGQGGYGNQPQHF. The CDR3 coding sequence is TGTGCCACCAGCATCCCGGGGCAGGGAGGATATGGAAATCAGCCCCAGCATTTT.

V usage is TRBV5-1 and J usage is TRBJ2-5; a weak D match, TRBD1 (5 bases). Trimming pared 3 bases from V and 3 bases from J, leaving 12 bases between. This CDR3 has 14 amino acids. In germline, CDR1 is SGHRS, CDR2 YFSETQ. CDR3 region: CASSSGHLKETQYF. CDR3 coding DNA: TGCGCCAGCAGCTCTGGACACCTGAAAGAGACCCAGTACTTC.

This chain joins TRBV2 and TRBJ1-1; 9 bases are shared with TRBD1. Germline CDR1 is SNHLY and CDR2 is FYNNEI. This CDR3 is built from 14 residues. After removal of 7 bases from V and 2 bases from J, the junction contained 5 bases not matched to a gene. In nucleotides, the CDR3 is TGTGCCAGCACACGACAGGGGGAAAACACTGAAGCTTTCTTT. Translated: CASTRQGENTEAFF. Using reference TRBV2 and TRBJ1-1 for the parts outside the CDR3, the full variable domain is EPEVTQTPSHQVTQMGQEVILRCVPISNHLYFYWYRQILGQKVEFLVSFYNNEISEKSEIFDDQFSVERPDGSNFTLKIRSTKLEDSAMYFCASTRQGENTEAFFGQGTRLTVV.

The rearrangement uses TRBV6-4 and TRBJ1-1; D gene uncertain. CDR1 is MRHNA and CDR2 is SNTAGT in the germline V gene. V lost 6 bases and J 5 bases, leaving 16 bases between the germline ends. This CDR3 has 14 residues. CDR3 protein: CASRRDGEGTEAFF. The CDR3, as DNA: TGTGCCAGCAGGAGGGATGGGGAAGGGACTGAAGCTTTCTTT.

This clone was detected a few times. One end of the junction does not line up with germline, which may come from a read error. The V call is TRBV7-9, the J call TRBJ2-1; TRBD2 matches at 8 bases. The CDR3 has 12 residues. In germline, CDR1 is SEHNR, CDR2 FQNEAQ (reference sequence). This CDR3 reads CSSSFGLARQFF. DNA of the CDR3: TGTTCCAGCAGCTTTGGACTAGCACGGCAGTTCTTC.

In its sample, this clone was seen a few times. The chain links TRBV9 to TRBJ1-2; D is unresolved. Germline CDR1 reads SGDLS; CDR2 reads YYNGEE. The CDR3 loop spans 14 amino acids. V was clipped by 0 bases and J by 4 bases, with 10 bases between them. CDR3 amino acids: CASSVGHSGYGYTF. CDR3 bases: TGTGCCAGCAGCGTAGGTCACAGCGGCTATGGCTACACCTTC.

This clone showed up just a few times. The rearrangement joins TRBV7-9 to TRBJ2-2; possibly TRBD2 for D (7 bases). This CDR3 is 15 amino acids long. The germline gives CDR1 SEHNR, CDR2 FQNEAQ (reference sequence). With 8 bases removed from V and 2 bases from J, the gap between germline ends came to 15 bases. The CDR3 sequence: CASAWGGPNTGELFF. The DNA of the CDR3 is TGTGCCAGCGCGTGGGGGGGCCCTAACACCGGGGAGCTGTTTTTT.

V usage is TRBV5-4 and J usage is TRBJ1-2; 7 bases match TRBD1. Germline values: CDR1 SGHNT, CDR2 YYREEE (reference sequence). CDR3 length: 15 amino acids. V gave up 2 bases and J gave up 4 bases; unmatched junction bases: 8. In nucleotides, the CDR3 is TGTGCCAGCAGCTTCGCGACAGGGAATGGCTATGGCTACACCTTC. It yields the protein CASSFATGNGYGYTF.

This chain joins TRBV5-6 and TRBJ2-2; 7 bases fit TRBD2. The CDR3 covers 19 residues. CDR1 and CDR2 (germline): SGHDT, YYEEEE. J gave up 4 bases and V 1 base, and 16 bases lay outside the gene matches. CDR3 protein: CASSLMWRRDPGGTGELFF. CDR3 coding DNA: TGTGCCAGCAGCTTGATGTGGCGGCGGGACCCGGGGGGCACCGGGGAGCTGTTTTTT.

J is TRBJ1-2 and V is TRBV27, with D perhaps TRBD1 (6 bases). The CDR3 has 15 amino acids. CDR1 is MNHEY and CDR2 is SMNVEV in the germline V gene (reference sequence). Deletions cut 3 bases from V and 4 bases from J, with 15 bases between. Here the CDR3 DNA reads TGTGCCAGCAGTTTTATCGCGGGGGCGACCTATGGCTACACCTTC. It encodes CASSFIAGATYGYTF.

The gene calls are TRBV2 and TRBJ1-5, with 11 bases aligning to TRBD1. With V trimmed by 5 bases and J by 4 bases, 4 bases remained unmatched. This CDR3 comprises 15 residues. CDR1 and CDR2 from the germline V gene are SNHLY and FYNNEI. The CDR3 nucleotides are TGTGCCAGCAGTCGGACAGGGGGCGAGAATCAGCCCCAGCATTTT. Amino acid sequence: CASSRTGGENQPQHF.

This clone was observed a handful of times. This rearrangement joins TRBV6-6 to TRBJ2-7, with 9 bases fitting TRBD1. V was clipped by 6 bases and J by 1 base; unmatched bases: 4. This CDR3 comprises 14 residues. Germline V lookup: CDR1 MNHNY, CDR2 SVGAGI (reference sequence). Here the CDR3 reads CASRMTGGSYEQYF. CDR3 nucleotides: TGTGCCAGCAGAATGACAGGGGGTTCCTACGAGCAGTACTTC.

This chain joins TRBV5-1 and TRBJ1-2; D perhaps matches TRBD1 (5 bases). Germline values: CDR1 SGHRS, CDR2 YFSETQ. The ends were cut back, 1 base at V and 1 base at J, with 8 bases in the middle. The CDR3 spans 14 residues. CDR3 sequence reads: CASSLPDSNYGYTF. CDR3 sequence (DNA): TGCGCCAGCAGCTTGCCTGACAGTAACTATGGCTACACCTTC.

The chain uses TRBV18 and TRBJ2-5, with TRBD1 as a possible D gene (6 bases). CDR1 is KGHSH, CDR2 LQKENI, per germline. V lost 3 bases and J lost 4, with 30 bases in between. The CDR3 is 20 residues long. This chain's CDR3 is CASSPRAQMVGQKQGETQYF. Here the CDR3 DNA reads TGTGCCAGCTCACCCCGAGCCCAAATGGTTGGACAGAAACAGGGAGAGACCCAGTACTTC.

The chain carries TRBV5-1 and TRBJ2-1; D not resolved. CDR3 length: 14 residues. Looked up from germline, CDR1 is SGHRS and CDR2 is YFSETQ. Trimming shortened V by 2 bases and J by 5 bases, and 11 bases separated the two germline ends. The CDR3 is CASSFGSSNNEQFF. The DNA for the CDR3 is TGCGCCAGCAGCTTTGGTAGCAGCAACAATGAGCAGTTCTTC.

This chain connects TRBV13 to TRBJ2-5; 12 bases are a match to TRBD2. The closer fit of TRBJ2-7 to the DNA end suggests the J call may be wrong. Germline CDR1 and CDR2: PRHDT and FYEKMQ (reference sequence). The CDR3 runs to 14 residues. Here the CDR3 DNA reads TGTGCCAGCAGCCAACTAGCGGGAGGTATCGAGCAGTACTTC. Its translation is CASSQLAGGIEQYF.